These T cell receptor beta chains were read from a single sample in a study of blood T cell repertoires in COVID-19. TCRdb keeps only in-frame clones here, not all; method: immunoSEQ multiplex PCR. The table lists under 300,000 clones, 65% to 85% of them singletons. Input material: peripheral blood. The receptors shown here come from a human donor with COVID-19, enrolled during active disease. The donor label of this sample is uncertain. Both conserved end residues are part of each CDR3. Each record gives: V gene, D gene, J gene, clone size, CDR3 protein, CDR3 DNA. D genes are given only for firm matches. Size is stated for part of the rows, as once, few or many counts, or as a class when the clone is expanded.

>TRBV3-1/TRBV3-2|NA|TRBJ1-6|once
CASSQENSYSPLHF
TGTGCCAGCAGCCAAGAGAACAGTTATTCACCCCTCCACTTT
>TRBV6-4|NA|TRBJ1-1|once
CASSLARNTEAFF
TGTGCCAGCAGCTTGGCAAGGAACACTGAAGCTTTCTTT
>TRBV30|NA|TRBJ2-5|few
CAWSVRIGHLEETQYF
TGTGCCTGGAGTGTTCGTATCGGACATCTAGAGGAGACCCAGTACTTC
>TRBV30|NA|TRBJ1-1|NA
CAFGGGRTKAFF
TGTGCCTTTGGGGGAGGGAGAACTAAAGCTTTCTTT
>TRBV6-1|TRBD1|TRBJ1-1|NA
CASSETGQGTNTEAFF
TGTGCCAGCAGTGAAACTGGACAGGGGACGAACACTGAAGCTTTCTTT
>TRBV12-5|TRBD2|TRBJ2-3|NA
CASGLASGTRHTDTQYF
TGTGCTAGTGGTTTGGCCTCCGGGACTAGACACACAGATACGCAGTATTTT
>TRBV7-2|TRBD2|TRBJ2-5|NA
CASSPGLAGALVETQYF
TGTGCCAGCAGCCCCGGACTAGCGGGAGCTTTAGTGGAGACCCAGTACTTC
>TRBV14|TRBD1|TRBJ2-2|once
CASSRQDRPGELFF
TGTGCCAGCAGCCGACAGGACAGGCCCGGGGAGCTGTTTTTT
>TRBV5-5|NA|TRBJ1-5|once
CASSPRGGNQPQHF
TGTGCCAGCAGCCCGAGGGGGGGGAATCAGCCCCAGCATTTT
>TRBV11-2|NA|TRBJ2-1|NA
CASSLGLRAIRNEQFF
TGTGCCAGCAGCTTAGGTCTGCGGGCGATACGGAATGAGCAGTTCTTC
>TRBV28|TRBD2|TRBJ2-7|NA
CASRGGTSGSYEQYF
TGTGCCAGCAGGGGGGGGACTAGCGGCTCCTACGAGCAGTACTTC
>TRBV27|NA|TRBJ2-1|NA
CASSLSAPARNEQFF
TGTGCCAGCAGTTTATCAGCGCCGGCTCGCAATGAGCAGTTCTTC
>TRBV2|TRBD2|TRBJ2-1|NA
CASIREASGSRNEQFF
TGTGCCAGCATCCGGGAGGCTAGCGGGAGTAGAAATGAGCAGTTCTTC
>TRBV10-3|NA|TRBJ1-1|NA
CAIVIPQRAFF
TGTGCCATCGTGATCCCCCAGAGGGCTTTCTTT
>TRBV10-1|TRBD2|TRBJ2-7|NA
CASSSQGEGLGDEQYF
TGCGCCAGCAGTTCCCAAGGGGAGGGCCTGGGGGACGAGCAGTACTTC
>TRBV21-1|NA|TRBJ2-5|NA
CASSRGPGAGRHQETQYF
TGTGCCAGCAGCCGGGGCCCGGGAGCGGGCAGACACCAAGAGACCCAGTACTTC
>TRBV28|NA|TRBJ1-5|NA
CASSLDRTPNQPQHF
TGTGCCAGCAGTTTAGATAGAACCCCCAATCAGCCCCAGCATTTT
>TRBV3-1/TRBV3-2|NA|TRBJ1-3|NA
CASSQTRNGNTIYF
TGTGCCAGCAGCCAAACGCGGAATGGAAACACCATATATTTT
>TRBV27|NA|TRBJ1-4|NA
CASSFSRQELFF
TGTGCCAGCAGTTTCTCTCGTCAAGAGCTGTTTTTT
>TRBV24-1|TRBD2|TRBJ2-3|NA
CATSDRLAGDTDTQYF
TGTGCCACCAGTGACCGACTAGCGGGGGATACAGATACGCAGTATTTT
>TRBV9|TRBD2|TRBJ2-7|NA
CASSVAASGSYEQYF
TGTGCCAGCAGCGTAGCGGCTAGCGGGAGCTACGAGCAGTACTTC
>TRBV28|TRBD1|TRBJ2-1|NA
CASSVVDRGYYNEQFF
TGTGCCAGCAGCGTTGTGGACAGGGGGTACTACAATGAGCAGTTCTTC
>TRBV27|NA|TRBJ2-1|few
CASSLAGRGEQFF
TGTGCCAGCAGTTTAGCCGGGCGAGGGGAGCAGTTCTTC
>TRBV9|NA|TRBJ1-2|NA
CASSVGEDGDYGYTF
TGTGCCAGCAGCGTAGGGGAGGACGGAGACTATGGCTACACCTTC
>TRBV7-6|NA|TRBJ1-1|NA
CASSLVGEGSAEAFF
TGTGCCAGCAGCTTAGTGGGGGAGGGGTCCGCTGAAGCTTTCTTT
>TRBV5-1|NA|TRBJ2-7|NA
CASSVTREPYEQYF
TGCGCCAGCAGCGTTACCCGAGAACCCTACGAGCAGTACTTC
>TRBV5-4|TRBD2|TRBJ2-2|NA
CASSPASGNTGELFF
TGTGCCAGCAGCCCCGCTAGCGGGAACACCGGGGAGCTGTTTTTT
>TRBV13|TRBD2|TRBJ2-3|NA
CASSLAGGPDTQYF
TGTGCCAGCAGCTTAGCGGGAGGGCCAGATACGCAGTATTTT
>TRBV19|NA|TRBJ1-1|NA
CASLEQGGTEAFF
TGTGCCAGTCTCGAGCAGGGAGGCACTGAAGCTTTCTTT
>TRBV4-2|TRBD1|TRBJ1-1|NA
CASSQAVQGQGNAEAFF
TGTGCCAGCAGCCAAGCGGTCCAGGGACAGGGAAACGCTGAAGCTTTCTTT
>TRBV9|TRBD2|TRBJ2-1|few
CASSVDGTIYNEQFF
TGTGCCAGCAGCGTAGACGGGACTATTTACAATGAGCAGTTCTTC
>TRBV10-3|TRBD1|TRBJ1-2|NA
CAISEGQGAGYTF
TGTGCCATCAGTGAGGGACAGGGGGCGGGCTACACCTTC
>TRBV6-5|NA|TRBJ2-7|NA
CASSPPGTSYEQYF
TGTGCCAGCAGCCCCCCCGGGACATCCTACGAGCAGTACTTC
>TRBV30|NA|TRBJ2-3|NA
CAWSVIAGLTDTQYF
TGTGCCTGGAGTGTAATCGCGGGGCTCACAGATACGCAGTATTTT
>TRBV6-5|NA|TRBJ2-3|NA
CASSPAGLYTDTQYF
TGTGCCAGCAGTCCCGCCGGACTATACACAGATACGCAGTATTTT
>TRBV7-2|NA|TRBJ1-2|NA
CASSLANGYYGYTF
TGTGCCAGCAGCTTAGCAAACGGGTACTATGGCTACACCTTC
>TRBV3-1/TRBV3-2|TRBD2|TRBJ2-1|NA
CASSHGLAGGWEQFF
TGTGCCAGCAGCCACGGACTAGCGGGAGGCTGGGAGCAGTTCTTC
>TRBV19|NA|TRBJ1-1|NA
CASSLLSQGSRNTEAFF
TGTGCCAGTAGTCTATTGAGCCAGGGGAGTCGGAACACTGAAGCTTTCTTT
>TRBV28|TRBD1|TRBJ1-5|NA
CASSLPPDRNNQPQHF
TGTGCCAGCAGTTTACCCCCGGACAGGAACAATCAGCCCCAGCATTTT
>TRBV30|TRBD2|TRBJ2-2|NA
CAWRRQGLANHGELFF
TGTGCCTGGAGAAGACAGGGACTAGCGAATCACGGGGAGCTGTTTTTT
>TRBV19|TRBD2|TRBJ2-7|NA
CASSLGLADSYEQYF
TGTGCCAGTAGTTTGGGACTAGCGGATTCCTACGAGCAGTACTTC
>TRBV7-9|TRBD2|TRBJ2-1|NA
CASRMSGSSYNEQFF
TGTGCCAGCAGGATGAGCGGGAGCTCCTACAATGAGCAGTTCTTC
>TRBV30|NA|TRBJ2-3|once
CAWRGLPDTQYF
TGTGCCTGGAGGGGCCTCCCAGATACGCAGTATTTT
>TRBV29-1|TRBD2|TRBJ2-1|NA
CSVVPSGSRNEQFF
TGCAGCGTTGTTCCTAGCGGGAGTAGGAATGAGCAGTTCTTC
>TRBV6-1|NA|TRBJ2-5|NA
CASSEVPAETQYF
TGTGCCAGCAGTGAAGTTCCTGCGGAGACCCAGTACTTC
>TRBV12-3/TRBV12-4|NA|TRBJ2-7|NA
CASSKITYEQYF
TGTGCCAGCAGCAAAATCACCTACGAGCAGTACTTC
>TRBV24-1|TRBD2|TRBJ2-1|NA
CATSGDGTRDDEQFF
TGTGCCACCAGTGGAGACGGGACTAGGGATGATGAGCAGTTCTTC
>TRBV3-1/TRBV3-2|NA|TRBJ2-7|few
CASSQTEGDYEQYF
TGTGCCAGCAGCCAGACGGAGGGAGACTACGAGCAGTACTTC
>TRBV28|TRBD1|TRBJ1-5|NA
CASSLGGTGSQPQHF
TGTGCCAGCAGTTTAGGGGGGACAGGGAGTCAGCCCCAGCATTTT
>TRBV19|NA|TRBJ1-2|NA
CASSISGRREGDYGYTF
TGTGCCAGTAGTATCTCGGGCAGGAGAGAGGGCGACTATGGCTACACCTTC
>TRBV7-3|TRBD2|TRBJ2-1|NA
CASSLGTAGGRQFF
TGTGCCAGCAGCTTAGGGACGGCGGGAGGTCGGCAGTTCTTC
>TRBV7-3|NA|TRBJ1-1|NA
CASSLDTAAANTEAFF
TGTGCCAGCAGCTTAGATACTGCGGCCGCGAACACTGAAGCTTTCTTT
>TRBV9|NA|TRBJ2-3|NA
CASSPGGQPGTDTQYF
TGTGCCAGCAGCCCTGGGGGCCAACCTGGCACAGATACGCAGTATTTT
>TRBV5-1|NA|TRBJ2-2|once
CASSLGGVIFSNTGELFF
TGCGCCAGCAGCTTGGGCGGGGTGATCTTTTCGAACACCGGGGAGCTGTTTTTT
>TRBV2|NA|TRBJ1-6|few
CASKGGPINSPLHF
TGTGCCAGCAAAGGGGGACCGATAAATTCACCCCTCCACTTT
>TRBV5-1|TRBD1|TRBJ1-6|NA
CASSFDRGDNSPLHF
TGCGCCAGCAGCTTCGACAGGGGTGATAATTCACCCCTCCACTTT
>TRBV7-9|TRBD1|TRBJ2-7|NA
CASRSTGTAYEQYF
TGTGCCAGCAGGTCGACAGGGACGGCCTACGAGCAGTACTTC
>TRBV11-2|NA|TRBJ2-1|NA
CASSLDPPARYGGEQFF
TGTGCCAGCAGCTTAGACCCGCCCGCTAGGTACGGTGGTGAGCAGTTCTTC
>TRBV15|NA|TRBJ2-5|NA
CATSARRGETQYF
TGTGCCACCAGCGCACGGAGGGGAGAGACCCAGTACTTC